This T cell receptor (beta chain) is from a study of T cell changes during pregnancy in multiple sclerosis. The CDR3 length is 16 residues. The junction had 13 bases not matched to a gene; V was cut back by 4 bases and J by 4 bases. Germline V lookup: CDR1 SGHDT, CDR2 YYEEEE. Data came from immunoSEQ multiplex PCR; TCRdb stores just in-frame clones and leaves some out. This table holds about 35,000 clones, around nine tenths found once. The clonotype was recovered from a female donor in good health, enrolled as a control in a pregnancy study. The material sequenced was CD4+ T cells from peripheral blood mononuclear cells, taken after pregnancy. V is TRBV5-6 and J is TRBJ2-5; 7 positions agree with TRBD2. The CDR3 DNA is TGTGCCAGCAGCAGTTGGGGAGGGGTGATGATAGAGACCCAGTACTTC. It codes for CASSSWGGVMIETQYF.